This T cell receptor (beta chain) was sequenced in a study of blood T cell repertoires in COVID-19. Across the study: The origin of the acute and convalescent COVID-19 samples was the United States, Italy and Spain. PBMCs, B-cell-depleted T cells, or T cells were the source of the cDNA or gDNA that made up the material.

Authors' analysis steps: By means of reference gene primer amplification, nucleated cell counts were estimated. TCRdb's table, derived via immunoSEQ multiplex PCR, lists solely in-frame clones and lacks some. Clone size and V and J calls were adopted from that table, with D and trimming inferred from the DNA. The table lists some 70,000 clones, around 82% of them singletons. This CDR3 region has 14 residues. Germline values: CDR1 SGDLS, CDR2 YYNGEE. Of note for this clone: One end of the junction fails to match germline, which may point to a read error.

This sequence joins TRBV9 and TRBJ2-2, with D tentatively TRBD1 (6 bases). Sequencing was performed on peripheral blood. This clonotype was obtained from a man aged 50 or older with active COVID-19. The CDR3 loop reads CASSVTGNPGELFF. The CDR3 DNA sequence: TGTGCCAGCAGCGTAACAGGGAACCCCGGGGAGCTGTTTTTT.